This T cell receptor (beta chain) was recovered during a study of B cell selection in AIRE deficiency. Sorted regulatory T cells were CD4-positive, CD25-high and CD127-low or negative. The germline V gene has CDR1 MNHEY and CDR2 SMNVEV (reference sequence). CDR3 size: 13 residues. The J segment lost 8 bases and the V segment lost 7 bases, leaving 9 bases of the junction unmatched. The protocol was immunoSEQ multiplex PCR, while the TCRdb copy is restricted to in-frame clones and leaves out a portion. The top ten hold 0.85% to 1.2% of the sample, which has approximately 14,000 clones, around 93% seen once.

The sequenced material came from Tregs sorted from PBMCs. This chain uses TRBV27 with TRBJ1-2, with TRBD1 matching 8 bases. This sequence originates from a human donor with AIRE deficiency. CDR3 DNA sequence: TGTGCCAGCATCGAAGCCCGGACAGGGGGCTACACCTTC. It specifies CASIEARTGGYTF.